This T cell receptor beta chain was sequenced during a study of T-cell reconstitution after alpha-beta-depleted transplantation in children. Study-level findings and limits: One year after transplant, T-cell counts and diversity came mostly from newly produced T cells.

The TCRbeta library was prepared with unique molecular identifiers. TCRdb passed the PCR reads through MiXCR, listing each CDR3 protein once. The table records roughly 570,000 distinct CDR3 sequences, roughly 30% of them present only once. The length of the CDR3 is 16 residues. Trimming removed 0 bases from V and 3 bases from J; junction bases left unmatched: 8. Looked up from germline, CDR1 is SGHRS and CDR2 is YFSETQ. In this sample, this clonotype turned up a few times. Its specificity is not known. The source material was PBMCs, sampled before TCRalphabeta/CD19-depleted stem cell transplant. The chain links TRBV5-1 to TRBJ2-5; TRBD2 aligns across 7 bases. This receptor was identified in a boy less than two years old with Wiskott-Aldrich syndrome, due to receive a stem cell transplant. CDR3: CASSLVLSGGEETQYF. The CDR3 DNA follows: TGCGCCAGCAGCTTGGTTCTATCGGGAGGAGAAGAGACCCAGTACTTC.